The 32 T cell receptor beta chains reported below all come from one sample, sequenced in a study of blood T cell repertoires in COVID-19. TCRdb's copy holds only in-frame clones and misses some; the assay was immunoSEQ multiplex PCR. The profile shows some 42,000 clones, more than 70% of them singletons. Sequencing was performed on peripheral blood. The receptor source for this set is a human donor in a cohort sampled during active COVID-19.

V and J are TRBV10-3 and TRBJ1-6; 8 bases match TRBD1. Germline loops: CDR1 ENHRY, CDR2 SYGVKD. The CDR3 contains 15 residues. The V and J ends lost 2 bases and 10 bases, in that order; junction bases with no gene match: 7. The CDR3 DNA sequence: TGTGCCATCAGTGAGGGGGGGACAGGCGCCTCACCCCTCCACTTT. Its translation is CAISEGGTGASPLHF.

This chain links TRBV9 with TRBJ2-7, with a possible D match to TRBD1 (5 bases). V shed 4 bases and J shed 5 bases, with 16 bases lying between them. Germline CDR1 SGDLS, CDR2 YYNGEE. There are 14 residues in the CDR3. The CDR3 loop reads CASSPGASGDEQYF. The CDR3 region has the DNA TGTGCCAGCAGCCCTGGGGCCTCTGGGGACGAGCAGTACTTC.

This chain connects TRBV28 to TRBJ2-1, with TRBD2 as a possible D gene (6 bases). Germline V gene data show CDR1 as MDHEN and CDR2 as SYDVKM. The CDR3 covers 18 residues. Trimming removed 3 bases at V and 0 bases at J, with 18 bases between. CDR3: CASSFGVLAYSSYNEQFF. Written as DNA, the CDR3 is TGTGCCAGCAGTTTCGGGGTCCTAGCGTACAGCTCCTACAATGAGCAGTTCTTC.

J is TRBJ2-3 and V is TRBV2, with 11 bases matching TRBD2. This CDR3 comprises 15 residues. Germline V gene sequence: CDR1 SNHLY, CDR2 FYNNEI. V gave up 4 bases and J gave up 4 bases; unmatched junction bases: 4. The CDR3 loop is CASSATSGGPDTQYF. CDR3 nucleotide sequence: TGTGCCAGCAGTGCCACTAGCGGGGGCCCAGATACGCAGTATTTT.

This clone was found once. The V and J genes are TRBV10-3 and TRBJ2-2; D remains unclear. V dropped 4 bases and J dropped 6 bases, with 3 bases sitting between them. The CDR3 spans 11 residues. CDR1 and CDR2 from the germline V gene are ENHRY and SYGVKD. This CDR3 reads CAISGPGELFF. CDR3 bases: TGTGCCATCAGTGGGCCCGGGGAGCTGTTTTTT.

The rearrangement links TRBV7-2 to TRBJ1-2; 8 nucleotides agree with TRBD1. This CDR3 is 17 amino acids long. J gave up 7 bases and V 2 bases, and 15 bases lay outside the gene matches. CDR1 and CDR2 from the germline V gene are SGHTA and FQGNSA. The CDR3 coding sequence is TGTGCCAGCAGCTTATTCAGGGGGCAAATTTCAGCAGGTGGCTACACCTTC. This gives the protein CASSLFRGQISAGGYTF.

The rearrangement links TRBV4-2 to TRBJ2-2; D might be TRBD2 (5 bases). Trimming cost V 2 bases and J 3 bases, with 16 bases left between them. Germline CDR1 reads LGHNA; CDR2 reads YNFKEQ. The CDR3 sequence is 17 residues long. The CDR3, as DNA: TGTGCCAGCAGCCAAAAAGCGGTAGGGTTTGACACCGGGGAGCTGTTTTTT. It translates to CASSQKAVGFDTGELFF.

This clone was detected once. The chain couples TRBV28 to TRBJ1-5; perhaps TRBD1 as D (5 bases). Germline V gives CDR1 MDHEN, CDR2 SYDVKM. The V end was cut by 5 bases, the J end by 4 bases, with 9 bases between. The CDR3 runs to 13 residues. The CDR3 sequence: CASSPGGNQPQHF. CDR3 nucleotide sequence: TGTGCCAGCAGTCCCGGGGGGAATCAGCCCCAGCATTTT.

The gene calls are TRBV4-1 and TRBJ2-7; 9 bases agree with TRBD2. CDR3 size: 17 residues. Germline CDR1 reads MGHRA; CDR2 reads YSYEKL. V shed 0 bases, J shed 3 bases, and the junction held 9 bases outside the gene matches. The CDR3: CASSQEVGSGGYYEQYF. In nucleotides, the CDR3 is TGCGCCAGCAGCCAAGAGGTTGGTAGCGGGGGCTACTACGAGCAGTACTTC.

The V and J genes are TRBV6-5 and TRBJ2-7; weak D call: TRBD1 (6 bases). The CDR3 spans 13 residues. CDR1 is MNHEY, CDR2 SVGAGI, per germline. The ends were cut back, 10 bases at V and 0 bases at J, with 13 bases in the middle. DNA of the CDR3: TGTGCCACTCGGGACATATACTCCTACGAGCAGTACTTC. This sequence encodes CATRDIYSYEQYF.

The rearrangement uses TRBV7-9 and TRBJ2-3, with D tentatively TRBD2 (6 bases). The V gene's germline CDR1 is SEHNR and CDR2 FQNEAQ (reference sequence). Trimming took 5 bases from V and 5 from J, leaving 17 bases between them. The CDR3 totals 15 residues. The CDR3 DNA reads TGTGCCAGCAGCAACGGACTTCACGGGGGAGATACGCAGTATTTT. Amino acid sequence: CASSNGLHGGDTQYF.

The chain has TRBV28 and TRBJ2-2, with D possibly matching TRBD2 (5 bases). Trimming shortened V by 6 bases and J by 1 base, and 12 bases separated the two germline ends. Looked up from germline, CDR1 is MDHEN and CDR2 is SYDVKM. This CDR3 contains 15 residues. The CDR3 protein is CASRWGDRNTGELFF. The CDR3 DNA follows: TGTGCCAGCAGGTGGGGAGATCGGAACACCGGGGAGCTGTTTTTT. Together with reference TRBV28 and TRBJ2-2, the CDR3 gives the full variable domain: DVKVTQSSRYLVKRTGEKVFLECVQDMDHENMFWYRQDPGLGLRLIYFSYDVKMKEKGDIPEGYSVSREKKERFSLILESASTNQTSMYLCASRWGDRNTGELFFGEGSRLTVL.

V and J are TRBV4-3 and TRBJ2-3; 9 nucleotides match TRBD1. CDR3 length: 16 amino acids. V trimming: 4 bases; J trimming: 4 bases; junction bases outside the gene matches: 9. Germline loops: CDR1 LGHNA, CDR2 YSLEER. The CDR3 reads CASSRLVQGAADTQYF. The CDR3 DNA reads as TGCGCCAGCAGCCGCCTCGTACAGGGGGCGGCAGATACGCAGTATTTT.

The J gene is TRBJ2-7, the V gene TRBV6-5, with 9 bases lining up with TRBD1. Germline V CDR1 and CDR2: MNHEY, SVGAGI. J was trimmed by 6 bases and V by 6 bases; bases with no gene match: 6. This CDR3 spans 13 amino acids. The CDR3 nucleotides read TGTGCCAGCAGGGTTGGGACAGGGAGCGAGCAGTACTTC. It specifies CASRVGTGSEQYF.

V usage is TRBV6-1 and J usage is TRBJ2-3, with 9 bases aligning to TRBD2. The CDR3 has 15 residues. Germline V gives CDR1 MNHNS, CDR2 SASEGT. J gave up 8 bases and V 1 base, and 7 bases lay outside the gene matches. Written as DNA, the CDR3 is TGTGCCAGCAGTGAAGTGAGGCGGGAGGGCGGTACGCAGTATTTT. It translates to CASSEVRREGGTQYF.

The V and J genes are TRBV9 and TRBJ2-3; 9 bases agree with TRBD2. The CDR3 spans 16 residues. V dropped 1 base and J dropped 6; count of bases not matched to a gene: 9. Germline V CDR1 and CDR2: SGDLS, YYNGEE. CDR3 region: CASSVLGGAGGDTQYF. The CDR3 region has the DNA TGTGCCAGCAGCGTACTTGGAGGCGCGGGGGGGGATACGCAGTATTTT. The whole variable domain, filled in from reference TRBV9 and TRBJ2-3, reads DSGVTQTPKHLITATGQRVTLRCSPRSGDLSVYWYQQSLDQGLQFLIQYYNGEERAKGNILERFSAQQFPDLHSELNLSSLELGDSALYFCASSVLGGAGGDTQYFGPGTRLTVL.

The DNA for the CDR3 is TGCGCCAGCAGCCAAACGAGTACTAGCCTAAGCACAGATACGCAGTATTTT. This encodes CASSQTSTSLSTDTQYF. This chain uses TRBV4-3 with TRBJ2-3, with D possibly being TRBD2 (6 bases). The CDR3 is made up of 17 amino acids. V dropped 2 bases and J dropped 0 bases, with 15 bases sitting between them. Germline CDR1 LGHNA, CDR2 YSLEER.

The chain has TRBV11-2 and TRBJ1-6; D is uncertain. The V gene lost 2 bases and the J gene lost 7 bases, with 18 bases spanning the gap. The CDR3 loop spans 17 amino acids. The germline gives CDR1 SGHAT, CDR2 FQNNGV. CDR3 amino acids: CASSLYAEVNPNSPLHF. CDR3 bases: TGTGCCAGCAGCTTATACGCCGAGGTCAACCCCAATTCACCCCTCCACTTT.

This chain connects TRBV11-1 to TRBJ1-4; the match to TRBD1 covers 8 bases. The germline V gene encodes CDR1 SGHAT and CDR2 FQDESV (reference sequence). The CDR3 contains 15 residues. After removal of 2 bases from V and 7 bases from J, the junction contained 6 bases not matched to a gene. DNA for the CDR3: TGTGCCAGCAGCTTATCGTCAGGGGGCGGTGAAAAACTGTTTTTT. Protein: CASSLSSGGGEKLFF.

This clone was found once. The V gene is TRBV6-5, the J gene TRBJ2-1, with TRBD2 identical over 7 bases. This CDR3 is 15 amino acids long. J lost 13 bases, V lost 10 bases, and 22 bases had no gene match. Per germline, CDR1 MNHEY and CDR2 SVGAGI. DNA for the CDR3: TGTGCCACCAAGTGGGGCAAGACTAGCCCGTCCGCCCAGTTCTTC. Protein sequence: CATKWGKTSPSAQFF.

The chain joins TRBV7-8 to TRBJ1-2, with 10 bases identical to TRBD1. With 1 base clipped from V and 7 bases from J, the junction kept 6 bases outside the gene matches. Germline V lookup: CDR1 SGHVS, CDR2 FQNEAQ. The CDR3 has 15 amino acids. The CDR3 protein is CASSLGGGTGVGYTF. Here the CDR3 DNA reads TGTGCCAGCAGCTTAGGAGGCGGGACAGGGGTTGGCTACACCTTC.

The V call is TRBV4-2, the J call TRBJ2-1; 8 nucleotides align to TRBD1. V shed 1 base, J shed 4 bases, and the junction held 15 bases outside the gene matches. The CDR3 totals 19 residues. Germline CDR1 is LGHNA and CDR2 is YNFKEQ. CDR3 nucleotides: TGTGCCAGCAGCCAAGGCTTGACGATACAGGGGGTAGGATACAATGAGCAGTTCTTC. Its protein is CASSQGLTIQGVGYNEQFF.

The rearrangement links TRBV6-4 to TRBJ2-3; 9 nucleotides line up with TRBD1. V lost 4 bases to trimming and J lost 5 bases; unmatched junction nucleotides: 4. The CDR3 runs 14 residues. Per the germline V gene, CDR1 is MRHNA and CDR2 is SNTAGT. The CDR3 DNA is TGTGCCAGCAGTGCGGGGACAGGGATAGATACGCAGTATTTT. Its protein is CASSAGTGIDTQYF.

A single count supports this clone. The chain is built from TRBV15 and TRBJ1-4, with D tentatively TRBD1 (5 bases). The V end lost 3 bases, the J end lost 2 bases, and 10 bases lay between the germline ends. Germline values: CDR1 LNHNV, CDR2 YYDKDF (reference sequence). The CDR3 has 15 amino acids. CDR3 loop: CATSRVRGTNEKLFF. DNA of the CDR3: TGTGCCACCAGCAGGGTCCGGGGGACTAATGAAAAACTGTTTTTT.

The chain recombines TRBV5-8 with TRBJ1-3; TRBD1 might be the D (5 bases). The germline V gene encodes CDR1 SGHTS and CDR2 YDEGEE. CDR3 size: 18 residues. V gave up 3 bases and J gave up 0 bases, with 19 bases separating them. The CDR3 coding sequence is TGTGCCAGCAGCTGGGGGGGACTCCCAGGCTACTCTGGAAACACCATATATTTT. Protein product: CASSWGGLPGYSGNTIYF. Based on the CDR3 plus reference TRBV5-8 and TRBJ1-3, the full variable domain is EAGVTQSPTHLIKTRGQQATLRCSPISGHTSVYWYQQALGLGLQFLLWYDEGEERNRGNFPPRFSGRQFPNYSSELNVNALELEDSALYLCASSWGGLPGYSGNTIYFGEGSWLTVV.

CDR3 loop: CASSLRGAETQYF. The CDR3 nucleotides are TGTGCCAGCAGCTTAAGGGGCGCCGAGACCCAGTACTTC. The chain recombines TRBV7-2 with TRBJ2-5, with D possibly TRBD1 on 5 matching bases. This CDR3 region has 13 residues. CDR1 and CDR2 from the germline V gene are SGHTA and FQGNSA. The V gene lost 2 bases and the J gene lost 5 bases, with 9 bases spanning the gap.

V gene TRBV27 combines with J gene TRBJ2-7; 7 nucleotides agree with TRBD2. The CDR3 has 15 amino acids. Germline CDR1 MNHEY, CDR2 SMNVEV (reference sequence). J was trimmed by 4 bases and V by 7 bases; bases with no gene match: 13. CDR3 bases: TGTGCCAGCAAAATTGGGGAGGGGTGGTCGTACGAGCAGTACTTC. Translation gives CASKIGEGWSYEQYF.

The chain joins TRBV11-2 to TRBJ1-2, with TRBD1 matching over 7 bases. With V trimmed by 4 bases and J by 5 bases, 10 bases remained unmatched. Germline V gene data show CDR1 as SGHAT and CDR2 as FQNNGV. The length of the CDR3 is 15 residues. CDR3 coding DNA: TGTGCCAGCAGCTCCCGGTGGGACAGCCAGTATGGCTACACCTTC. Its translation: CASSSRWDSQYGYTF.

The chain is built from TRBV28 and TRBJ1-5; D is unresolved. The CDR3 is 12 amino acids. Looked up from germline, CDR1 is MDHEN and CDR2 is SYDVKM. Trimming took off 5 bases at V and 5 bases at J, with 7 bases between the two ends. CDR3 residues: CASSAADQPQHF. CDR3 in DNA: TGTGCCAGCAGTGCCGCGGATCAGCCCCAGCATTTT.

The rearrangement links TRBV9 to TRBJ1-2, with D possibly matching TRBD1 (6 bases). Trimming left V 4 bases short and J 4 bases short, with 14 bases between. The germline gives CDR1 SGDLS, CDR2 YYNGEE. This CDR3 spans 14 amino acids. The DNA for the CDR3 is TGTGCCAGCAGCCCAACCGGACAGATCTATGGCTACACCTTC. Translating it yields CASSPTGQIYGYTF.

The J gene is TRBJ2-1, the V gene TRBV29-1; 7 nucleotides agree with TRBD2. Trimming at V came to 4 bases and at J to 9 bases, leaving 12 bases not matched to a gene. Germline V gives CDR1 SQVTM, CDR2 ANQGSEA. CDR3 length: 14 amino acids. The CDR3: CSVGGRTSEGEQFF. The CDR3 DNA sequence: TGCAGCGTTGGGGGGAGAACTAGCGAGGGTGAGCAGTTCTTC.

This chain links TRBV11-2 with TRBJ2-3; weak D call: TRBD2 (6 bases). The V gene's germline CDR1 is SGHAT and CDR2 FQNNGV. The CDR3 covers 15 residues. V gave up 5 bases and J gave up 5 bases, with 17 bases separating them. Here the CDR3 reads CASSRSGTAVDTQYF. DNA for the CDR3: TGTGCCAGCAGCCGATCCGGGACTGCAGTAGATACGCAGTATTTT.